The 14 T cell receptor beta chains below were found in one sample sequenced in a study of spatial heterogeneity in lung cancer (dated by TCRdb to between 2018 and 2021). The sample's time point label is to be understood as: blood at routine non-recurrence follow-up after resection. Libraries came from 5' RACE. Sequencing was performed on a NextSeq 500. TCRdb trimmed the raw reads at Q25, called clones with MiXCR and kept productive beta chains. CDR3 protein sequences are deduplicated, and each keeps its most common genes and DNA. Recorded for this sample are roughly 30,000 distinct CDR3 sequences; more than 9% of them occurred a single time. The top ten clonotypes cover approximately 30% of the sample. The sample consisted of PBMCs, taken at follow-up. The source of these receptors is a female donor with early-stage non-small cell lung cancer.

This clonotype was counted ten times or more. The V gene is TRBV6-5, the J gene TRBJ2-3, with D unresolved. V shed 0 bases and J shed 2 bases, with 12 bases lying between them. Per the germline V gene, CDR1 is MNHEY and CDR2 is SVGAGI. The CDR3 extends over 16 amino acids. Here the CDR3 DNA reads TGTGCCAGCAGTTACTCGATTGAGACAATCACAGATACGCAGTATTTT. It codes for CASSYSIETITDTQYF.

CDR3 in DNA: TGTGCCATCAGTGAGTCTGGCGGGGTGCGTGAGCAGTTCTTC. Translated, it gives CAISESGGVREQFF. The rearrangement uses TRBV10-3 and TRBJ2-1; tentative D call: TRBD2 (6 bases). This CDR3 is 14 amino acids long. Between the trimmed V and J ends, which lost 0 bases and 9 bases, there was a span of 12 bases. CDR1 is ENHRY, CDR2 SYGVKD, per germline.

The rearrangement uses TRBV6-5 and TRBJ2-2; D perhaps matches TRBD1 (6 bases). CDR3 size: 15 residues. The germline V and J ends were trimmed by 5 bases and 4 bases, with 14 bases remaining between them. Germline V CDR1 and CDR2: MNHEY, SVGAGI. The CDR3 sequence is CASSNLGAPTGELFF. CDR3 in DNA: TGTGCCAGCAGTAATCTGGGGGCGCCCACCGGGGAGCTGTTTTTT.

V gene TRBV5-6 combines with J gene TRBJ2-7; the D gene is possibly TRBD1 (5 bases). Germline CDR1 reads SGHDT; CDR2 reads YYEEEE. Trimming stripped 2 bases from V and 0 bases from J, with 9 bases between. This CDR3 is 14 amino acids long. In DNA, the CDR3 is TGTGCCAGCAGCTTCAGACAGTTCTCCTACGAGCAGTACTTC. Residues: CASSFRQFSYEQYF.

This clonotype was counted at least ten times. CDR3 sequence: CSARKGNIQYF. The CDR3 nucleotides are TGCAGTGCTAGGAAGGGGAACATTCAGTACTTC. The chain carries TRBV20-1 and TRBJ2-4, with D possibly matching TRBD1 (5 bases). The CDR3 extends over 11 amino acids. Germline-derived CDR1 and CDR2 are DFQATT and SNEGSKA (reference sequence). The germline V and J ends were trimmed by 3 bases and 7 bases, with 7 bases remaining between them.

V is TRBV2 and J is TRBJ1-5, with a weak D call TRBD1 (5 bases). This CDR3 has 14 amino acids. V lost 7 bases to trimming and J lost 2 bases, with 12 bases between them. Germline CDR1 SNHLY, CDR2 FYNNEI. The CDR3 DNA follows: TGTGCCAGCATGGCCGGGACCGGCAATCAGCCCCAGCATTTT. Amino acids: CASMAGTGNQPQHF.

This clonotype was seen more than once but under ten times. Compared with germline, one end of the junction differs, possibly owing to a read error. This sequence joins TRBV11-2 and TRBJ2-1; 12 bases align to TRBD2. Germline CDR1 is SGHAT and CDR2 is FQNNGV. The length of the CDR3 is 22 residues. The chain's CDR3 is CASSIEPPWTSGASSLYNEQFF. DNA for the CDR3: TGTGCCAGCAGCATAGAACCCCCCTGGACTAGCGGGGCTAGCTCGCTATACAATGAGCAGTTCTTC.

This clonotype was observed at least ten times. V gene TRBV28 combines with J gene TRBJ2-2; D gene uncertain. V lost 2 bases to trimming and J lost 4 bases, with 8 bases between them. Germline CDR1 is MDHEN and CDR2 is SYDVKM. This CDR3 region has 14 residues. CDR3 nucleotides: TGTGCCAGCAGTTTAGCAATCGGCACCGGGGAGCTGTTTTTT. It codes for CASSLAIGTGELFF.

This clonotype appeared many times. The chain employs TRBV27 and TRBJ2-7; D possibly corresponds to TRBD2 (6 bases). V lost 8 bases and J 2 bases, leaving 19 bases between the germline ends. Looked up from germline, CDR1 is MNHEY and CDR2 is SMNVEV (reference sequence). The CDR3 extends over 15 amino acids. For the CDR3, the DNA is TGTGCCAGCGGACCTGGAGGGAGCGGCCCCTACGAGCAGTACTTC. It is translated as CASGPGGSGPYEQYF.

This clonotype has ten or more counts. The genes are TRBV28 and TRBJ1-5; no firm D call. Germline V gene lookup returns CDR1 MDHEN and CDR2 SYDVKM. The CDR3 sequence is 17 residues long. V was clipped by 2 bases and J by 2 bases, with 16 bases between them. The CDR3 nucleotides read TGTGCCAGCAGTTTAGGACTCCTAAAGAGGGGCAATCAGCCCCAGCATTTT. This codes for CASSLGLLKRGNQPQHF. Full variable domain (remainder filled in from reference TRBV28 and TRBJ1-5): DVKVTQSSRYLVKRTGEKVFLECVQDMDHENMFWYRQDPGLGLRLIYFSYDVKMKEKGDIPEGYSVSREKKERFSLILESASTNQTSMYLCASSLGLLKRGNQPQHFGDGTRLSIL.

At least ten counts were recorded for this clonotype. V and J are TRBV11-2 and TRBJ2-5; perhaps TRBD1 as D (5 bases). The CDR3 length is 14 residues. Germline loops: CDR1 SGHAT, CDR2 FQNNGV. V was trimmed by 5 bases and J by 5 bases, leaving 15 bases between them. Written as DNA, the CDR3 is TGTGCCAGCAGCACTACCACAGGAGCCGAGACCCAGTACTTC. The encoded protein is CASSTTTGAETQYF.

The sample holds many counts of this clonotype. V and J are TRBV28 and TRBJ1-5; D may be TRBD1 (6 bases). The germline V gene has CDR1 MDHEN and CDR2 SYDVKM. The germline V and J ends were trimmed by 3 bases and 7 bases, with 13 bases remaining between them. This CDR3 region has 14 residues. The CDR3 bases are TGTGCCAGCAGTTTTGGGGGGCGCGGACAGCCCCAGCATTTT. It encodes CASSFGGRGQPQHF.

This clonotype was picked up many times. The chain has TRBV28 and TRBJ2-2; D not resolved. The CDR3 consists of 13 residues. In germline, CDR1 is MDHEN, CDR2 SYDVKM. Deletions cut 6 bases from V and 1 base from J, with 6 bases between. The CDR3 sequence is CASRPQNTGELFF. The CDR3, as DNA: TGTGCCAGCAGACCCCAGAACACCGGGGAGCTGTTTTTT.

The rearrangement links TRBV11-2 to TRBJ2-7; unclear D gene. V shed 2 bases and J shed 5 bases, with 13 bases lying between them. CDR3 length: 14 amino acids. Germline V gene data show CDR1 as SGHAT and CDR2 as FQNNGV. CDR3 residues: CASSLLSVTDEQYF. The CDR3 DNA reads as TGTGCCAGCAGCTTACTGTCCGTTACGGACGAGCAGTACTTC.